These 13 T cell receptor beta chains originate from one sample sequenced in a study of blood T cell repertoires in COVID-19 (dated by TCRdb to 2020 to 2021). The method behind the library was the immunoSEQ multiplex PCR assay. TCRdb limited this immuneACCESS table to in-frame rearrangements with V and J called. A share of clones is missing; checked studies link under half to unresolved V genes, and the rest is unexplained. A total of about 400,000 clones appear in this sample, roughly 87% of them only once. The ten largest account for roughly 2% of the sample. Material: PBMCs or T cells enriched from blood (not recorded which). Receptors originate from a woman between 35 and 50 years old with acute COVID-19.

The V call is TRBV3-1 (or the pseudogene TRBV3-2), the J call TRBJ2-5; 8 bases align to TRBD2. The germline CDR1 and CDR2 sequences are LGHDT and YNNKEL (reference sequence). The CDR3 sequence is 17 residues long. V lost 2 bases, J lost 4 bases, and 12 bases stayed unmatched. CDR3 region: CASSQYGGGGKRETQYF. The CDR3 DNA follows: TGTGCCAGCAGCCAATATGGGGGCGGGGGGAAAAGAGAGACCCAGTACTTC.

The chain carries TRBV6-5 and TRBJ2-3; D unresolved. The CDR3 length is 13 residues. Germline V gene lookup returns CDR1 MNHEY and CDR2 SVGAGI. The V end lost 2 bases, the J end lost 4 bases, and 7 bases lay between the germline ends. In DNA form, the CDR3 reads TGTGCCAGCAGTTACAATTCGGCAGATACGCAGTATTTT. It yields the protein CASSYNSADTQYF.

The rearrangement joins TRBV29-1 to TRBJ1-2, with TRBD1 identical over 10 bases. Germline-derived CDR1 and CDR2 are SQVTM and ANQGSEA. V was clipped by 2 bases and J by 7 bases; unmatched bases: 10. This CDR3 region has 15 residues. CDR3 residues: CSVERRTGGLSGYTF. CDR3 DNA: TGCAGCGTTGAACGAAGGACAGGGGGTTTATCTGGCTACACCTTC.

This clone has a single count. The rearrangement joins TRBV19 to TRBJ1-5; 7 bases line up with TRBD1. Germline V gives CDR1 LNHDA, CDR2 SQIVND (reference sequence). The CDR3 is made up of 15 amino acids. Trimming took 7 bases from V and 4 from J; bases not matched to a gene: 10. Here the CDR3 DNA reads TGTGCCAGTACCCCCGGCCCAGGGGGTAATCAGCCCCAGCATTTT. Translating gives CASTPGPGGNQPQHF. Combining the CDR3 with reference TRBV19 and TRBJ1-5 gives the whole variable domain DGGITQSPKYLFRKEGQNVTLSCEQNLNHDAMYWYRQDPGQGLRLIYYSQIVNDFQKGDIAEGYSVSREKKESFPLTVTSAQKNPTAFYLCASTPGPGGNQPQHFGDGTRLSIL.

The V gene is TRBV10-3, the J gene TRBJ1-2; D gene unclear. CDR1 is ENHRY and CDR2 is SYGVKD in the germline V gene. Trimming stripped 2 bases from V and 0 bases from J, with 10 bases between. The CDR3 totals 15 residues. CDR3 in DNA: TGTGCCATCAGTGAGCTCAGGAAAGCTAACTATGGCTACACCTTC. As protein: CAISELRKANYGYTF.

This clone has more than one count but fewer than ten. The J gene is TRBJ2-1, the V gene TRBV7-9; TRBD2 aligns across 8 bases. The germline gives CDR1 SEHNR, CDR2 FQNEAQ (reference sequence). The CDR3 loop spans 15 amino acids. Losses at the gene ends were 2 bases for V and 10 bases for J; bases not matched to a gene: 10. The CDR3 region is CASSLSIGGAGEQFF. CDR3 coding DNA: TGTGCCAGCAGCTTATCTATCGGGGGGGCCGGAGAGCAGTTCTTC.

The rearrangement joins TRBV9 to TRBJ1-1; D is ambiguous. The CDR3 runs to 15 residues. Deletions cut 0 bases from V and 3 bases from J, with 12 bases between. CDR1 and CDR2 from the germline V gene are SGDLS and YYNGEE. CDR3 coding DNA: TGTGCCAGCAGCGTAGAGTACGAGTTAGACACTGAAGCTTTCTTT. This sequence encodes CASSVEYELDTEAFF. Full variable domain (remainder filled in from reference TRBV9 and TRBJ1-1): DSGVTQTPKHLITATGQRVTLRCSPRSGDLSVYWYQQSLDQGLQFLIQYYNGEERAKGNILERFSAQQFPDLHSELNLSSLELGDSALYFCASSVEYELDTEAFFGQGTRLTVV.

The chain recombines TRBV5-6 with TRBJ2-5, with TRBD1 matching 12 bases. This CDR3 has 15 residues. V gave up 4 bases and J gave up 5 bases; unmatched junction bases: 6. The germline V gene has CDR1 SGHDT and CDR2 YYEEEE. CDR3 in amino acids: CASSPGQGAWETQYF. CDR3 nucleotide sequence: TGTGCCAGCAGCCCGGGACAGGGGGCGTGGGAGACCCAGTACTTC.

CDR3 amino acids: CATSSGDRVAGEQFF. Written as DNA, the CDR3 is TGTGCCACCAGTTCCGGGGACAGGGTGGCGGGTGAGCAGTTCTTC. The rearrangement joins TRBV24-1 to TRBJ2-1, with 9 bases identical to TRBD1. V gave up 6 bases and J gave up 9 bases; unmatched junction bases: 11. Looked up from germline, CDR1 is KGHDR and CDR2 is SFDVKD. CDR3 size: 15 residues.

The CDR3: CASSLVPLTSGGADTQYF. As DNA, the CDR3 is TGCGCCAGCAGCTTGGTACCCCTGACTAGCGGGGGGGCAGATACGCAGTATTTT. The V call is TRBV5-1, the J call TRBJ2-3, with TRBD2 matching 14 bases. CDR1 and CDR2 (germline): SGHRS, YFSETQ. Trimming cost V 0 bases and J 4 bases; bases outside gene matches: 7. This CDR3 region has 18 residues.

J is TRBJ1-2 and V is TRBV18; D possibly corresponds to TRBD1 (6 bases). Germline assignment: CDR1 KGHSH and CDR2 LQKENI. With 2 bases removed from V and 4 bases from J, the gap between germline ends came to 11 bases. This CDR3 spans 14 amino acids. The CDR3 sequence is CASSPSGQFYGYTF. CDR3 coding DNA: TGTGCCAGCTCACCATCCGGACAGTTCTATGGCTACACCTTC.

This chain connects TRBV5-1 to TRBJ1-1; D is ambiguous. Germline V lookup: CDR1 SGHRS, CDR2 YFSETQ. This CDR3 is 15 amino acids long. V dropped 1 base and J dropped 4 bases, with 14 bases sitting between them. Here the CDR3 reads CASSLWPPSGTEAFF. Written as DNA, the CDR3 is TGCGCCAGCAGCTTGTGGCCACCAAGCGGCACTGAAGCTTTCTTT.

This chain joins TRBV6-5 and TRBJ2-7; D possibly corresponds to TRBD1 (5 bases). The germline V and J ends were trimmed by 6 bases and 2 bases, with 11 bases remaining between them. This CDR3 comprises 13 residues. Germline assignment: CDR1 MNHEY and CDR2 SVGAGI. This CDR3 is CASSLVGAYEQYF. In DNA form, the CDR3 reads TGTGCCAGCAGCCTAGTAGGGGCCTACGAGCAGTACTTC.